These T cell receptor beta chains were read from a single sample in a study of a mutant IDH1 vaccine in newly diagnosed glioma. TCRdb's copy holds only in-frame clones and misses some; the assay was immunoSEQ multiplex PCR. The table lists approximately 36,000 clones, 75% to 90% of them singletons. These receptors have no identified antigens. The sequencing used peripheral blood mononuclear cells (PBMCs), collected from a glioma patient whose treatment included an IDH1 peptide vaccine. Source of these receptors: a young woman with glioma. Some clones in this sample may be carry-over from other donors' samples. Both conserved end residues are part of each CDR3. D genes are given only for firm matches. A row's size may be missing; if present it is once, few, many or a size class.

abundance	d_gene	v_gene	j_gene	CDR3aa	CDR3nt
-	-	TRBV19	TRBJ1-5	CASQLRGVGRAAQPQHF	TGTGCCAGTCAATTAAGGGGGGTCGGCAGGGCGGCTCAGCCCCAGCATTTT
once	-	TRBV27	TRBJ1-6	CASSLRASYNSPLHF	TGTGCCAGCAGTTTAAGGGCGTCCTATAATTCACCCCTCCACTTT
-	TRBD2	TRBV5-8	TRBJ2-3	CASRLAGAVTDTQYF	TGTGCCAGCAGACTAGCGGGAGCGGTAACAGATACGCAGTATTTT
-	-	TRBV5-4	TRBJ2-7	CASELWGSGYEQYF	TGTGCCAGCGAGCTTTGGGGGTCAGGCTACGAGCAGTACTTC
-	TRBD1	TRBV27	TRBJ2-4	CASSYSGTGKNIQYF	TGTGCCAGCAGTTACTCCGGGACAGGCAAAAACATTCAGTACTTC
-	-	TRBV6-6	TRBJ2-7	CASSPPSDGNSYEQYF	TGTGCCAGCAGTCCACCCTCGGACGGAAACTCCTACGAGCAGTACTTC
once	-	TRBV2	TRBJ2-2	CASISLLASGELFF	TGTGCCAGCATCTCTCTGCTGGCTAGCGGGGAGCTGTTTTTT
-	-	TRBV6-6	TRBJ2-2	CATHGLGTGELFF	TGTGCCACCCATGGACTTGGGACCGGGGAGCTGTTTTTT
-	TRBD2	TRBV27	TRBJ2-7	CASSSGTSGSYEQYF	TGTGCCAGCAGTTCAGGGACTAGCGGCTCCTACGAGCAGTACTTC
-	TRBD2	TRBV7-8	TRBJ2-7	CASSYSSGTSYEQYF	TGTGCCAGCAGCTACTCAAGCGGGACCTCCTACGAGCAGTACTTC
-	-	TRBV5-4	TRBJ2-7	CASSLAGQGFYEQYF	TGTGCCAGCAGCTTGGCCGGGCAGGGATTCTACGAGCAGTACTTC
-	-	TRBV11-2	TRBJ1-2	CASSLEGFQGYTF	TGTGCCAGCAGCTTAGAGGGGTTTCAAGGCTACACCTTC
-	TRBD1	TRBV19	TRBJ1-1	CASSRTGGANTEAFF	TGTGCCAGTAGTAGGACAGGGGGCGCGAACACTGAAGCTTTCTTT
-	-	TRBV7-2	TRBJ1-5	CASSPQQNQPQHF	TGTGCCAGCAGCCCGCAACAGAATCAGCCCCAGCATTTT
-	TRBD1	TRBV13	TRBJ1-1	CASSRNRGTEAFF	TGTGCCAGCAGCCGTAACAGGGGTACTGAAGCTTTCTTT
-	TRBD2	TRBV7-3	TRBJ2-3	CASSSSTSGSLADTQYF	TGTGCCAGCAGCTCCTCCACTAGCGGGAGTTTGGCAGATACGCAGTATTTT
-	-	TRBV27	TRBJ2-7	CASSLGLSYEQYF	TGTGCCAGCAGTTTGGGACTCTCCTACGAGCAGTACTTC
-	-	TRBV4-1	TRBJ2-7	CASSQEGRSSYEQYF	TGCGCCAGCAGCCAAGAGGGGCGGAGTTCCTACGAGCAGTACTTC
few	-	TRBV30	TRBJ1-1	CAWSVQYEAFF	TGTGCCTGGAGTGTTCAATATGAAGCTTTCTTT
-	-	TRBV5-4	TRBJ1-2	CAVGHLSHYGYTF	TGTGCCGTGGGACACCTCTCCCACTATGGCTACACCTTC
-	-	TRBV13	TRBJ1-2	CASSPRVGGYGYTF	TGTGCCAGCAGCCCCCGCGTTGGGGGCTATGGCTACACCTTC
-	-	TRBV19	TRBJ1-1	CASNVGGNTEAFF	TGTGCCAGTAACGTTGGAGGGAACACTGAAGCTTTCTTT
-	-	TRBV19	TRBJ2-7	CASRGGTTLGSEQYF	TGTGCCAGTAGGGGCGGGACAACGCTGGGCTCCGAGCAGTACTTC
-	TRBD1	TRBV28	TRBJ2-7	CASRRQGRLSYEQYF	TGTGCCAGCAGACGACAGGGCAGACTAAGCTACGAGCAGTACTTC
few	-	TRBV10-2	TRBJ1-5	CASSVGLSNQPQHF	TGCGCCAGCAGTGTGGGGTTAAGCAATCAGCCCCAGCATTTT
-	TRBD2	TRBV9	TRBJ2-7	CASSPRDNLAGSSYEQYF	TGTGCCAGCAGCCCCCGCGACAATCTAGCGGGAAGCTCCTACGAGCAGTACTTC
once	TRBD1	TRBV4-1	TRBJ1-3	CASSHPTGDPGNTIYF	TGCGCCAGCAGCCACCCGACAGGGGATCCTGGAAACACCATATATTTT
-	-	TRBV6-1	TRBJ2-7	CASTHAGSDEQYF	TGTGCCAGCACCCACGCGGGCAGTGACGAGCAGTACTTC
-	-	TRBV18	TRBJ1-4	CASSPQGATNEKLFF	TGTGCCAGCTCACCACAGGGGGCAACTAATGAAAAACTGTTTTTT
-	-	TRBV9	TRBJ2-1	CASSVPRGAGSNEQFF	TGTGCCAGCAGCGTACCTCGGGGGGCGGGGAGCAATGAGCAGTTCTTC
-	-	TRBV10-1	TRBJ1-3	CASSDPKAGNTIYF	TGCGCCAGCAGTGATCCCAAAGCTGGAAACACCATATATTTT
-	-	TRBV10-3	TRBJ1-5	CAISGTEVQPQHF	TGTGCCATCAGTGGGACAGAGGTTCAGCCCCAGCATTTT
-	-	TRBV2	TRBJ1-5	CASSEALSVVLQPQHF	TGTGCCAGCAGTGAAGCGCTAAGTGTGGTATTGCAGCCCCAGCATTTT
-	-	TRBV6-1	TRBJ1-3	CASSPDPSGNTIYF	TGTGCCAGCAGTCCCGACCCTTCTGGAAACACCATATATTTT
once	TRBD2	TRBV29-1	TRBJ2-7	CSVTHGAGGGYEQYF	TGCAGCGTCACTCACGGGGCGGGAGGGGGCTACGAGCAGTACTTC
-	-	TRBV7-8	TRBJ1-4	CASSLLGEGAANEKLFF	TGTGCCAGCAGCTTATTGGGCGAAGGGGCGGCTAATGAAAAACTGTTTTTT
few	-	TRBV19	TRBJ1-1	CASRLDNTEAFF	TGTGCCAGTAGGTTAGACAACACTGAAGCTTTCTTT
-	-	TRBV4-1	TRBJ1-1	CASSERLNTEAFF	TGCGCCAGCAGCGAGAGACTAAACACTGAAGCTTTCTTT
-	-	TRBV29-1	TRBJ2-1	CSGVGQATYNEQFF	TGCAGCGGGGTCGGACAAGCTACCTACAATGAGCAGTTCTTC
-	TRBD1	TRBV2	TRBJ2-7	CASKRTGSYEQYF	TGTGCCAGCAAGAGGACAGGGAGCTACGAGCAGTACTTC
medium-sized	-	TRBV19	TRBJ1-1	CASSGQRNTEAFF	TGTGCCAGTAGTGGACAACGGAACACTGAAGCTTTCTTT
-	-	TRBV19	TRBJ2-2	CASSMSSAGELFF	TGTGCCAGTAGTATGTCGTCGGCCGGGGAGCTGTTTTTT
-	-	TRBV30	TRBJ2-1	CAWSRTYNEQFF	TGTGCCTGGAGTCGGACGTACAATGAGCAGTTCTTC
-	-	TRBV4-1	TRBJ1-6	CASSPTSNSPLHF	TGCGCCAGCAGCCCGACAAGCAATTCACCCCTCCACTTT
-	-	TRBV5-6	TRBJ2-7	CASSWATVYEQYF	TGTGCCAGCAGCTGGGCGACAGTCTACGAGCAGTACTTC
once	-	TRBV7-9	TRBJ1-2	CASSRSGQTNYGYTF	TGTGCCAGCAGCCGTTCCGGACAGACAAACTATGGCTACACCTTC
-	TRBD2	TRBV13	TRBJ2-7	CASSTGTSGRYEQYF	TGTGCCAGCAGCACCGGGACTAGCGGGAGATACGAGCAGTACTTC